At least ten counts were recorded for the clone carrying this T cell receptor beta chain. This specimen comes from a study of spatial heterogeneity in lung cancer. Study context: The donors were some 70 patients with non-small cell lung cancer that was early-stage and untreated.

The time point denotes: blood at routine non-recurrence follow-up after resection. One entry per CDR3 protein results from TCRdb running MiXCR on the 5' RACE reads. This sample has over 40,000 distinct CDR3 sequences, with over 9.5% found just once. This CDR3 spans 16 amino acids. From germline, CDR1 is MNHEY and CDR2 SVGAGI. V lost 0 bases, J lost 4 bases, and 15 bases lay in between. This sequence originates from a male donor with early-stage non-small cell lung cancer. Sequenced here: PBMCs, sampled at follow-up. This chain links TRBV6-5 with TRBJ1-2; maybe TRBD1 (5 bases). CDR3 DNA: TGTGCCAGCAGTTACTCCATAGGGGTTGAACTCTATGGCTACACCTTC. Protein product: CASSYSIGVELYGYTF.